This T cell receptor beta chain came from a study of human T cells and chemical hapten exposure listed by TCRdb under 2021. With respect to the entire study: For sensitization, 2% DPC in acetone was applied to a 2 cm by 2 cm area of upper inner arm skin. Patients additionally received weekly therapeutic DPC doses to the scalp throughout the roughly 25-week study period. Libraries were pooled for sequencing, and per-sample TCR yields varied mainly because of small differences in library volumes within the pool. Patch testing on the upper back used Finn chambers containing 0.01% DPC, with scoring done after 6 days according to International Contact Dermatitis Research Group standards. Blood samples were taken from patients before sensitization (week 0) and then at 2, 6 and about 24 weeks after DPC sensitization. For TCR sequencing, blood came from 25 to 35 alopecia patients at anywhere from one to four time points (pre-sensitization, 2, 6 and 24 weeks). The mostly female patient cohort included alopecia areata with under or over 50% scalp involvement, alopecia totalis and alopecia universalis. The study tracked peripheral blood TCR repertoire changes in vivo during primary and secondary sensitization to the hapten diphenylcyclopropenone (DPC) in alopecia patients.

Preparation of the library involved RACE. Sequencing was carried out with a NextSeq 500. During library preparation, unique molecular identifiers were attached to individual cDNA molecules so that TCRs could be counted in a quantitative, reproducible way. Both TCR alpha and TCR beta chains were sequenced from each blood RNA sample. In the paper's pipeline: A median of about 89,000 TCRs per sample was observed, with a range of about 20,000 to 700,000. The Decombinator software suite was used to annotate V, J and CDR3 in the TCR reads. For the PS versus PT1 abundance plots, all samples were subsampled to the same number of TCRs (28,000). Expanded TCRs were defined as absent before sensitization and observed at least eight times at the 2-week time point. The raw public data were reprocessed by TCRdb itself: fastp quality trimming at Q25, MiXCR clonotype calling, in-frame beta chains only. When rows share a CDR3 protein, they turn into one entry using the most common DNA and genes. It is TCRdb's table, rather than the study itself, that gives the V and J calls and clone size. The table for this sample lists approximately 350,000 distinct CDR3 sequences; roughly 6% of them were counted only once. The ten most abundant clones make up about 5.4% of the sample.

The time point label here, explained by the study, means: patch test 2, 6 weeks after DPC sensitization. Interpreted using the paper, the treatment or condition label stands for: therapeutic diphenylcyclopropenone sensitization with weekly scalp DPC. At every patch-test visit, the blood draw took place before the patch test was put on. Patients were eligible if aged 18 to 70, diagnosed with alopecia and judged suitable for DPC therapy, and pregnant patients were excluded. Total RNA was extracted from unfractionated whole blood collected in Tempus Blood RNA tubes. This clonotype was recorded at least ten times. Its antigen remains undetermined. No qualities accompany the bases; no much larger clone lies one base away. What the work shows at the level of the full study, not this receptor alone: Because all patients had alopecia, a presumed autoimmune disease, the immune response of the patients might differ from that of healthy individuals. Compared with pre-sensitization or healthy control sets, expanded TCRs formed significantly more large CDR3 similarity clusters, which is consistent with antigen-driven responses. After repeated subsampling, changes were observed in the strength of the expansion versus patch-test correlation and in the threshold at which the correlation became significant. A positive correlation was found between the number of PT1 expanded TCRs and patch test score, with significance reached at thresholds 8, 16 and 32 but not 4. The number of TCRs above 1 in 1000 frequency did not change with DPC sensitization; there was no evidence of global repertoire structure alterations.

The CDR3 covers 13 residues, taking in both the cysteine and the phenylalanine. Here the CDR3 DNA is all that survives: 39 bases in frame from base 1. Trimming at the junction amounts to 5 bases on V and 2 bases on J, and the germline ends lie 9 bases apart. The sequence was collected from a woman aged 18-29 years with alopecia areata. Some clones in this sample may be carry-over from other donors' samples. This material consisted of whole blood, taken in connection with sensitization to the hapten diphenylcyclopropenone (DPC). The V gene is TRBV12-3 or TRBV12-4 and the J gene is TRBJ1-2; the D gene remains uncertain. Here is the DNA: TGTGCCAGCAGTCCGGGGAGGAACTATGGCTACACCTTC. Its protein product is CASSPGRNYGYTF.